The rows below give T cell receptor beta chains drawn from one sample of a study of shared T cell receptors in the human thymus. Profiled with immunoSEQ multiplex PCR; TCRdb holds only in-frame clones, not every one. This sample has 720,000 or so clones; 80% to 90% occur once, and the top ten carry about 0.0098%. These data were also filed under a second study, of human thymus T cells.

Source material: thymocytes. The receptor set was obtained from a girl under three years old with a congenital heart defect. Both conserved end residues are part of each CDR3. A D gene is named only where the DNA matches it firmly. Size tells how often a clone was seen (once, few, many) or the class of an expanded clone, and some rows leave it out.

V	J	D	size	DNA	CDR3
TRBV4-3	TRBJ1-6	-	-	TGCGCCAGCAGCCAAGCAGACCGTGACAGGCCGGCCCTCCACTTT	CASSQADRDRPALHF
TRBV9	TRBJ1-6	TRBD1	-	TGTGCCAGCAGCGCCACCGGGACAGGGTCTAATTCACCCCTCCACTTT	CASSATGTGSNSPLHF
TRBV16	TRBJ1-1	TRBD1	-	TGTGCCAGCAGCGAGCAACAGGGGGCGTTAAACACTGAAGCTTTCTTT	CASSEQQGALNTEAFF
TRBV11-2	TRBJ2-5	TRBD1	-	TGTGCCAGCAGCTTAGGACAGGGCCGAGAGACCCAGTACTTC	CASSLGQGRETQYF
TRBV6-1	TRBJ2-4	-	-	TGTGCCAGCAGGCATAGGAGGCAAAACATTCAGTACTTC	CASRHRRQNIQYF
TRBV10-1	TRBJ2-7	TRBD1	few	TGCGCCAGCAGTGAGTATCGGGACAGGGGACTTGGAGCCTACGAGCAGTACTTC	CASSEYRDRGLGAYEQYF
TRBV6-5	TRBJ2-3	TRBD1	-	TGTGCCAGCAGTTCACAGGGGGCCCGCACAGATACGCAGTATTTT	CASSSQGARTDTQYF
TRBV27	TRBJ2-7	-	-	TGTGCCAGCAGTTTCTTCCCCCCGGGACTCCCTTACGAGCAGTACTTC	CASSFFPPGLPYEQYF
TRBV6-1	TRBJ1-2	-	-	TGTGCCAGCAGTGAATTTAGGACTCTCTATGGCTACACCTTC	CASSEFRTLYGYTF
TRBV7-2	TRBJ1-1	-	-	TGTGCCAGCAGCTTATTGCTCTCACCCACACTATACACTGAAGCTTTCTTT	CASSLLLSPTLYTEAFF
TRBV29-1	TRBJ1-5	-	-	TGCAGCGTTGGGATACAGGGACGGCAGCCCCAGCATTTT	CSVGIQGRQPQHF
TRBV27	TRBJ2-7	-	-	TGTGCCAGCAGTTCCCTCCCGGGGGTATACGAGCAGTACTTC	CASSSLPGVYEQYF
TRBV5-5	TRBJ2-7	-	-	TGTGCCAGCACCGCCGGGGACTACGAGCAGTACTTC	CASTAGDYEQYF
TRBV6-1	TRBJ1-5	TRBD1	once	TGTGCCAGCAGTGAAGCGCCTCCGGGACAGGGGGCGAATAATCAGCCCCAGCATTTT	CASSEAPPGQGANNQPQHF
TRBV28	TRBJ2-7	-	-	TGTGCCAGCAGTCCAACAGGGGGGGGGATGAGGGAGCAGTACTTC	CASSPTGGGMREQYF
TRBV5-6	TRBJ1-2	-	-	TGTGCCAGCAGCTCGACGGGGGTAGGGTATGGCTACACCTTC	CASSSTGVGYGYTF
TRBV5-1	TRBJ2-1	TRBD1	-	TGCGCCAGCAGCTGGGGGGACAGGGGAGACAATGAGCAGTTCTTC	CASSWGDRGDNEQFF
TRBV27	TRBJ1-5	TRBD1	few	TGTGCCAGCAGTTCCTACAGGGGGAATCAGCCCCAGCATTTT	CASSSYRGNQPQHF
TRBV7-6	TRBJ2-3	-	once	TGTGCCAGCAGCTTAGGGGGGGGCTCTCGCACAGATACGCAGTATTTT	CASSLGGGSRTDTQYF
TRBV2	TRBJ2-2	TRBD1	-	TGTGCCAGCAGCCTCCTCCCACCACAGGGGGCTATAGACCCGAAGACAGTCGCCGGGGAGCTGTTTTTT	CASSLLPPQGAIDPKTVAGELFF
TRBV27	TRBJ2-7	TRBD1	few	TGTGCCAGCAGACGAGGGACAGACTCCTACGAGCAGTACTTC	CASRRGTDSYEQYF
TRBV25-1	TRBJ1-2	-	-	TGTGCCAGCAGCGAAGTCGGACTAGGGGGAGTAGGTAACTATGGCTACACCTTC	CASSEVGLGGVGNYGYTF
TRBV9	TRBJ2-3	TRBD2	-	TGTGCCAGCAGCGGCGGGGGGGCAGGAGCTATGGGAGATACGCAGTATTTT	CASSGGGAGAMGDTQYF
TRBV7-3	TRBJ2-3	TRBD2	-	TGTGCCAGCAGCCTGGGACTAGCGGGGGGCACAGATACGCAGTATTTT	CASSLGLAGGTDTQYF
TRBV6-6	TRBJ1-2	-	-	TGTGCCAGCAGTTACGATGGTGAGGCGTTTAACTATGGCTACACCTTC	CASSYDGEAFNYGYTF
TRBV4-1	TRBJ1-5	TRBD1	-	TGCGCCAGCAGCCAGCAGATGACAGGGCCCTATCAGCCCCAGCATTTT	CASSQQMTGPYQPQHF
TRBV7-9	TRBJ1-6	TRBD1	-	TGTGCCAGCAGCCCCTCTAGTTCCCGCGGGACAGAATATTCACCCCTCCACTTT	CASSPSSSRGTEYSPLHF
TRBV6-5	TRBJ1-2	-	-	TGTGCCAGCAGTTTCAGGCCTAAAAAAGTGAACTATGGCTACACCTTC	CASSFRPKKVNYGYTF
TRBV19	TRBJ1-1	-	-	TGTGCCAGTATCTCCGACCATGCTCGCAGGGTGGTAACTGAAGCTTTCTTT	CASISDHARRVVTEAFF
TRBV5-8	TRBJ1-1	TRBD1	-	TGTGCCAGCAGCTACCAGGGGGCTGGGGACACTGAAGCTTTCTTT	CASSYQGAGDTEAFF
TRBV4-3	TRBJ1-1	-	few	TGCGCCAGCAGCCAAGAGACCCCGAGGGACACTGAAGCTTTCTTT	CASSQETPRDTEAFF
TRBV7-8	TRBJ2-6	-	-	TGTGCCAGCAGCCCGGGGACACCCAACGTCCTGACTTTC	CASSPGTPNVLTF
TRBV25-1	TRBJ1-1	-	-	TGTGCCAGCAGTGAATACGAGGGAGGTGCTTACACTGAAGCTTTCTTT	CASSEYEGGAYTEAFF
TRBV7-2	TRBJ1-1	-	-	TGTGCCAGCAGCCCTATCGGGACAGAAGCTTTCTTT	CASSPIGTEAFF
TRBV18	TRBJ1-2	TRBD1	-	TGTGCCAGCTCACCAAAGGGGGCGTTAAGTCTAACTCAATATGGCTACACCTTC	CASSPKGALSLTQYGYTF
TRBV5-1	TRBJ2-5	TRBD1	-	TGCGCCAGCAGCGGGGGACAGCAAGAGACCCAGTACTTC	CASSGGQQETQYF
TRBV30	TRBJ2-4	TRBD2	-	TGTGCCGTAAGACTAGCGGGGGGCGAAGACCTAGCCAAAAACATTCAGTACTTC	CAVRLAGGEDLAKNIQYF
TRBV14	TRBJ2-7	-	-	TGTGCCAGCAGCCAACGCAGGGGGGTAGGCTACGAGCAGTACTTC	CASSQRRGVGYEQYF
TRBV28	TRBJ1-4	-	-	TGTGCCAGCAGTCACGGAGGCCAAGGGAAGAGACTGTTTTTT	CASSHGGQGKRLFF
TRBV28	TRBJ1-5	-	-	TGTGCCAGCAACGAAGCCCGGGGGAAACCCAATCAGCCCCAGCATTTT	CASNEARGKPNQPQHF
TRBV11-2	TRBJ2-1	TRBD2	-	TGTGCCAGCCCCGGGACTAGCGGGGGGGCGGGTGGAAATGAGCAGTTCTTC	CASPGTSGGAGGNEQFF
TRBV25-1	TRBJ1-2	TRBD1	-	TGTGCCAGCAGTGAATGGGCTCTGGGACAGGGGGCGCTGGGCTACACCTTC	CASSEWALGQGALGYTF
TRBV6-1	TRBJ2-3	TRBD1	-	TGTGCCAGCAGTGAACAGGGGGCCCGTCTGGTTGATACGCAGTATTTT	CASSEQGARLVDTQYF
TRBV5-4	TRBJ2-1	-	few	TGTGCCAGCAGCATGGACGGGGTCCGTTCGCTTAGTGAGCAGTTCTTC	CASSMDGVRSLSEQFF
TRBV5-8	TRBJ1-2	-	-	TGTGCCAGCAGCTTGTCAGGGGGCTACACCTTC	CASSLSGGYTF
TRBV6-1	TRBJ1-4	-	-	TGTGCCAGCAGTGAAGAAGAGGCGGCAACTAATGAAAAACTGTTTTTT	CASSEEEAATNEKLFF
TRBV28	TRBJ1-2	-	-	TGTGCCAGCAGTTTTTCCGGCTTAACATATCACGGAGACTATGGCTACACCTTC	CASSFSGLTYHGDYGYTF
TRBV6-1	TRBJ1-6	TRBD1	-	TGTGCCAGCAACTCCGACAGGGGAGGTTCACCCCTCCACTTT	CASNSDRGGSPLHF
TRBV14	TRBJ1-1	-	-	TGTGCCAGCAGCCAGCCCATAGTGCAGGGGTCCCCTATGAACACTGAAGCTTTCTTT	CASSQPIVQGSPMNTEAFF